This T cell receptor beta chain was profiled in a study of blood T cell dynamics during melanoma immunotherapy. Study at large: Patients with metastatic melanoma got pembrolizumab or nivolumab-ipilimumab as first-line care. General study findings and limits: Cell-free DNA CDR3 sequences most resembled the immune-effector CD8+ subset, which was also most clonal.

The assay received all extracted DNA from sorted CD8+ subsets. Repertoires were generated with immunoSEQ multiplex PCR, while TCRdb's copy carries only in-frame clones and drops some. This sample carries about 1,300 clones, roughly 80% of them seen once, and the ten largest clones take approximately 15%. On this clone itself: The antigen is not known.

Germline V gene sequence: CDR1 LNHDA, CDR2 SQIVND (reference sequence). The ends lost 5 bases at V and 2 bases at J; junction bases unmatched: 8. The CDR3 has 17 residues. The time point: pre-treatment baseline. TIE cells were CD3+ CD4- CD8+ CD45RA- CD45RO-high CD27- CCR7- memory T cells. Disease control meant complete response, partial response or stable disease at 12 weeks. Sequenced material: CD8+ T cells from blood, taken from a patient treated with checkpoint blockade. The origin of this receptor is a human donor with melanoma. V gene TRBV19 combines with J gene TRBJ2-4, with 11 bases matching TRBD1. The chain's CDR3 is CASSVRTGGSPKNIQYF. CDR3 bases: TGTGCCAGTAGTGTCCGGACAGGGGGCTCTCCCAAAAACATTCAGTACTTC.